This paragraph covers one T cell receptor (beta chain) sequence. Its antigen remains unidentified. CDR3 size: 18 residues. Germline CDR1 is MNHEY and CDR2 is SMNVEV (reference sequence). V lost 5 bases, J lost 0 bases, and 17 bases lay in between. This record belongs to a study of shared clonotypes between healthy human individuals. Study-wide findings and caveats: It was observed that around 5% of naive CD4 clonotypes were shared across a handful of donors.

For sorted subsets, roughly 210 ng DNA per replicate equaled about 27,000 T cell genomes. Sequenced by immunoSEQ multiplex PCR; TCRdb stores in-frame clones only, minus some. The sample includes 650,000 to 750,000 clones, around 72% seen only once; the top ten take about 2%. The genes are TRBV27 and TRBJ2-6, with D maybe TRBD2 (7 bases). The receptor was isolated from a woman aged 25-40 years in good health. Sequenced sample: memory CD4+ T cells sorted from blood. Subset of the sample: CD45RA-negative fraction. CDR3 in DNA: TGTGCCAGCAGTACCCGAGGGGGGGCGTTCTCTGGGGCCAACGTCCTGACTTTC. Translation gives CASSTRGGAFSGANVLTF.